The sample holds many counts of the clone carrying this T cell receptor (beta chain). Germline V CDR1 and CDR2: SGHVS, FQNEAQ. CDR3 length equals 16 residues. V dropped 4 bases and J dropped 3 bases, with 18 bases sitting between them. This specimen belongs to a study of T cells in Graves' hyperthyroidism and ophthalmopathy. RNA transcripts were the template for amplifying TCR beta CDR3 regions. Using the HTBI primer set, a first-round RT-PCR was run on the TCR CDR3. TCRdb reprocessed the multiplex PCR reads via MiXCR and lists one record per CDR3 protein. Of a few hundred thousand distinct CDR3 sequences listed, about half are singletons.

The clonotype was recovered from an adult woman with Graves' disease, either hyperthyroidism or ophthalmopathy (not recorded which). The rearrangement uses TRBV7-8 and TRBJ1-2, with D possibly TRBD1 on 6 matching bases. The sequencing input was peripheral blood or thyroid tissue (not recorded which). The CDR3 loop reads CASSYRRGGRDYGYTF. DNA for the CDR3: TGTGCCAGCAGCTACCGGCGGGGGGGCCGTGACTATGGCTACACCTTC.